The present T cell receptor (beta chain) was sequenced within a study of blood T cells in healthy people across ages (dated by TCRdb to 2015 to 2017). The study in broad terms: In model experiments, template switching captured roughly one uniquely barcoded TCR beta cDNA molecule for every two T cells. To track age-related changes in TCR beta repertoire diversity, the study relied on deep sequencing normalized with unique cDNA molecular identifiers. Donors were grouped into four age groups: young (average 16 years), middle-aged (approximately 41), aged (around 62) and long-lived (approximately 81). To avoid experimental bias, donors of different ages were spread randomly across the sequencing lanes. The study analyzed two additional independent replicas of 1 million unique cDNA reads from the same blood draw for two donors, one aged 18 to 30 and one aged 80 or older.

Receptor amplification or capture employed 5' RACE. The sequencing machine was an Illumina HiSeq 2500. The second PCR ran for about 6 to 12 cycles and used a J-beta primer mix along with a sample-barcoded 5' primer. A unique molecular identifier was introduced onto each TCR beta cDNA molecule by a template-switch 5' adaptor carrying 12 random nucleotides. Each sample yielded at least 2.5 million CDR3-containing paired-end reads. First-strand cDNA synthesis was performed from all RNA using the Mint cDNA synthesis kit, with priming by a TRBC-specific oligonucleotide. Following uracil-DNA glycosylase treatment, a first 18-cycle PCR with universal primers M1SS and BC2_uni_R was performed on all cDNA. Under the source paper's analysis protocol: For normalization, 1 million high-quality reads, each with a distinct molecular identifier, were randomly selected from each sample. Reads sharing molecular identifiers were discarded rather than binned into consensus sequences. MiTCR, run with a Q25 quality threshold and the strictest error-elimination algorithm, handled CDR3 identification, clonotype clustering and error correction. A nonparametric unseen species model with Euler transformation was used to estimate lower-bound total TCR beta diversity. Through fastp at Q25 and MiXCR, TCRdb rebuilt clones from the public reads, retaining in-frame beta chains. Every entry covers one CDR3 protein and lists the most common genes and DNA from its rows. The V and J calls reflect TCRdb's pipeline rather than the authors' work. The sample table records roughly 800,000 distinct CDR3 sequences; 35% to 40% of these occur just once. The ten largest make up 10% to 15% of the sample.

Broad study findings and their caveats: Because donor CMV infection status was unknown, age-related changes in expanded clonotypes were potentially confounded. Estimates of total diversity from one million sequenced T cells were regarded as lower bounds and underestimates. Compared with the aged group, more naive CD4+ T cells, fewer expanded clones and increased TCR diversity were shown by the long-lived group, suggesting age selection. As age increased, observed TCR beta diversity per million T cells dropped in a roughly linear way, and a significant reduction was already evident by age 40. A strong correlation was found between observed TCR beta diversity and the percentage of naive T cells measured by flow cytometry. Because profiling used bulk unsorted PBMCs, naive and antigen-experienced compartments could not be compared conclusively.

Donors were about 36 systemically healthy Caucasian individuals from Russia aged roughly 6 to 95 years. Each donor gave about 10 milliliters of peripheral blood, drawn into EDTA-treated Vacutainer tubes. Ficoll-Paque density-gradient centrifugation was used to isolate PBMCs, with at least 6.5 million obtained per sample. Trizol reagent was used to extract total RNA from the PBMCs, yielding at least 5 micrograms per sample. Naive CD45RAhigh/CD27high T cell percentages were measured by flow cytometry on a PBMC aliquot from every donor. As concerns this clonotype: The antigen it binds to is not known. Base quality data are lacking; no much larger clone is found one base away.

At the junction V is shortened by 0 bases and J by 0 bases, with 8 bases in between. Including cysteine and phenylalanine, the CDR3 has 15 amino acids. This entry keeps only the CDR3 DNA: 45 bases, framed from base 1. In the germline V gene, CDR1 corresponds to MNHEY and CDR2 to SVGEGT. This chain joins TRBV6-2 or TRBV6-3 to TRBJ1-1; a weak D assignment points to TRBD1 (5 bases agree). This receptor was obtained from a young man in good health. The sequenced material came from blood. The DNA sequence is as follows: TGTGCCAGCAGTTACTCGACGGGGGTGAACACTGAAGCTTTCTTT. This sequence encodes CASSYSTGVNTEAFF.